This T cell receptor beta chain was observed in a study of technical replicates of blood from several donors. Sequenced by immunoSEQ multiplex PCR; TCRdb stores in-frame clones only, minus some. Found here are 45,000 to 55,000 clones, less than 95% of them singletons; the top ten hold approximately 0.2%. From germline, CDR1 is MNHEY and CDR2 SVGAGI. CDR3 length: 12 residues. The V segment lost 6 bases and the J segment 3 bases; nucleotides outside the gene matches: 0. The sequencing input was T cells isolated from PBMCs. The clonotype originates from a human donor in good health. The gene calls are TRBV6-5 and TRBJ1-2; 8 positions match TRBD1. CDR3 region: CASRQGDYGYTF. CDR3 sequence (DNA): TGTGCCAGCAGACAGGGGGACTATGGCTACACCTTC.